The rows below give T cell receptor beta chains drawn from one sample of a study of blood T cell repertoires in COVID-19. This table comes from immunoSEQ multiplex PCR, and its TCRdb copy is limited to in-frame clones, with some not included. The table includes over 55,000 clones, roughly 85% detected once. Sequenced: peripheral blood. Every receptor here comes from a human donor in a cohort sampled during active COVID-19. CDR3s include the opening cysteine and the closing phenylalanine or tryptophan. D genes are given only for firm matches. The size field is filled for only some rows; it gives once, few, many or a size class.

d_gene: .; v_gene: TRBV6-6; j_gene: TRBJ2-7; abundance: .; CDR3aa: CASTRGAEPTYEQYF; CDR3nt: TGTGCCAGCACCCGGGGGGCGGAGCCCACCTACGAGCAGTACTTC
d_gene: TRBD1; v_gene: TRBV6-6; j_gene: TRBJ1-2; abundance: .; CDR3aa: CASRSTGGQGYTF; CDR3nt: TGTGCCAGCAGGTCGACAGGGGGCCAGGGCTACACCTTC
d_gene: .; v_gene: TRBV7-3; j_gene: TRBJ1-1; abundance: .; CDR3aa: CASSLNSQINPAEAFF; CDR3nt: TGTGCCAGCAGCTTAAATAGCCAAATTAATCCGGCTGAAGCTTTCTTT
d_gene: TRBD1; v_gene: TRBV7-6; j_gene: TRBJ2-2; abundance: .; CDR3aa: CASSLQGLVTAGELFF; CDR3nt: TGTGCCAGCAGCCTACAGGGGCTGGTAACGGCCGGGGAGCTGTTTTTT
d_gene: TRBD1; v_gene: TRBV5-1; j_gene: TRBJ1-2; abundance: once; CDR3aa: CASSETGEKGYGYTF; CDR3nt: TGCGCCAGCAGCGAGACAGGGGAGAAAGGGTATGGCTACACCTTC
d_gene: TRBD1; v_gene: TRBV5-1; j_gene: TRBJ2-1; abundance: once; CDR3aa: CASSFQDRGNEQFF; CDR3nt: TGCGCCAGCAGCTTCCAGGACAGGGGGAATGAGCAGTTCTTC
d_gene: .; v_gene: TRBV6-5; j_gene: TRBJ1-5; abundance: .; CDR3aa: CASSYTRPPGNQPQHF; CDR3nt: TGTGCCAGCAGTTATACTCGTCCGCCCGGCAATCAGCCCCAGCATTTT
d_gene: .; v_gene: TRBV7-8; j_gene: TRBJ1-1; abundance: once; CDR3aa: CASSLGGSEGMAFF; CDR3nt: TGTGCCAGCAGCTTAGGTGGGTCGGAGGGCATGGCTTTCTTT
d_gene: .; v_gene: TRBV28; j_gene: TRBJ2-2; abundance: few; CDR3aa: CASSSISGELFF; CDR3nt: TGTGCCAGCAGTTCCATCAGCGGGGAGCTGTTTTTT
d_gene: TRBD1; v_gene: TRBV19; j_gene: TRBJ1-1; abundance: .; CDR3aa: CASSIALGQANTEAFF; CDR3nt: TGTGCCAGTAGTATAGCCCTCGGACAGGCGAACACTGAAGCTTTCTTT
d_gene: TRBD1; v_gene: TRBV2; j_gene: TRBJ1-4; abundance: .; CDR3aa: CASSSRQGTNEKLFF; CDR3nt: TGTGCCAGCAGTTCTAGACAGGGAACTAATGAAAAACTGTTTTTT
d_gene: TRBD1; v_gene: TRBV2; j_gene: TRBJ2-7; abundance: .; CDR3aa: CASSPGTGTYEQYF; CDR3nt: TGTGCCAGCAGTCCCGGGACAGGAACCTACGAGCAGTACTTC
d_gene: .; v_gene: TRBV6-5; j_gene: TRBJ2-7; abundance: .; CDR3aa: CATQSRDSSYEQYF; CDR3nt: TGTGCCACCCAGTCTAGAGACTCCTCCTACGAGCAGTACTTC
d_gene: TRBD1; v_gene: TRBV7-2; j_gene: TRBJ2-1; abundance: .; CDR3aa: CASSTGTGAFEQFF; CDR3nt: TGTGCCAGCAGCACCGGGACAGGGGCCTTTGAGCAGTTCTTC
d_gene: TRBD1; v_gene: TRBV4-1; j_gene: TRBJ2-3; abundance: .; CDR3aa: CASSQDTGASTDTQYF; CDR3nt: TGCGCCAGCAGCCAAGATACAGGGGCTAGCACAGATACGCAGTATTTT
d_gene: TRBD1; v_gene: TRBV4-1; j_gene: TRBJ1-2; abundance: .; CDR3aa: CASSQDDRANYGYTF; CDR3nt: TGCGCCAGCAGCCAAGATGACAGGGCTAACTATGGCTACACCTTC
d_gene: TRBD1; v_gene: TRBV5-1; j_gene: TRBJ2-3; abundance: .; CDR3aa: CASSLGGTGPPDTQYF; CDR3nt: TGCGCCAGCAGCTTGGGGGGGACAGGGCCCCCAGATACGCAGTATTTT
d_gene: TRBD1; v_gene: TRBV4-2; j_gene: TRBJ2-7; abundance: few; CDR3aa: CASSQEGTGELGQYF; CDR3nt: TGTGCCAGCAGCCAAGAAGGGACAGGGGAGTTGGGGCAGTACTTC
d_gene: .; v_gene: TRBV28; j_gene: TRBJ2-2; abundance: .; CDR3aa: CASSQTGTRTGELFF; CDR3nt: TGTGCCAGCAGCCAGACAGGGACTCGCACCGGGGAGCTGTTTTTT
d_gene: .; v_gene: TRBV11-2; j_gene: TRBJ2-7; abundance: .; CDR3aa: CASSLDGRSYEQYF; CDR3nt: TGTGCCAGCAGCTTAGATGGGCGTTCCTACGAGCAGTACTTC
d_gene: .; v_gene: TRBV4-2; j_gene: TRBJ1-5; abundance: .; CDR3aa: CASSQDHLVEGGQPQHF; CDR3nt: TGTGCCAGCAGCCAAGATCATTTGGTGGAAGGGGGTCAGCCCCAGCATTTT
d_gene: .; v_gene: TRBV5-8; j_gene: TRBJ1-4; abundance: .; CDR3aa: CASSSGLTNEKLFF; CDR3nt: TGTGCCAGCAGTTCAGGGCTGACTAATGAAAAACTGTTTTTT
d_gene: TRBD1; v_gene: TRBV5-1; j_gene: TRBJ2-7; abundance: .; CDR3aa: CASSPGQTFFYEQYF; CDR3nt: TGCGCCAGCAGCCCGGGACAGACATTTTTCTACGAGCAGTACTTC
d_gene: TRBD2; v_gene: TRBV5-4; j_gene: TRBJ2-3; abundance: .; CDR3aa: CASSLVSRGGSADTQYF; CDR3nt: TGTGCCAGCAGCTTGGTATCGCGCGGGGGGAGTGCAGATACGCAGTATTTT
d_gene: TRBD2; v_gene: TRBV30; j_gene: TRBJ2-1; abundance: .; CDR3aa: CAWSARLAFYNEQFF; CDR3nt: TGTGCCTGGAGTGCCCGACTAGCGTTTTACAATGAGCAGTTCTTC
d_gene: TRBD2; v_gene: TRBV4-2; j_gene: TRBJ2-2; abundance: .; CDR3aa: CASSRAAGVNTGELFF; CDR3nt: TGTGCCAGCAGCCGCGCAGCGGGGGTGAACACCGGGGAGCTGTTTTTT
d_gene: TRBD2; v_gene: TRBV7-6; j_gene: TRBJ2-3; abundance: once; CDR3aa: CASSTTAGGITDTQYF; CDR3nt: TGTGCCAGCAGCACGACAGCGGGGGGAATCACAGATACGCAGTATTTT
d_gene: TRBD2; v_gene: TRBV7-2; j_gene: TRBJ2-1; abundance: .; CDR3aa: CASSSRASGRGEQFF; CDR3nt: TGTGCCAGCAGCTCGCGGGCTAGCGGGAGAGGCGAGCAGTTCTTC
d_gene: .; v_gene: TRBV5-5; j_gene: TRBJ1-6; abundance: .; CDR3aa: CASSRDEISPLHF; CDR3nt: TGTGCCAGCAGCAGAGATGAGATTTCACCCCTCCACTTT
d_gene: TRBD2; v_gene: TRBV19; j_gene: TRBJ2-1; abundance: once; CDR3aa: CASRLLAGGNNEQFF; CDR3nt: TGTGCCAGTAGGTTACTAGCGGGAGGGAACAATGAGCAGTTCTTC
d_gene: TRBD2; v_gene: TRBV27; j_gene: TRBJ2-1; abundance: .; CDR3aa: CASSSAGGVNEQFF; CDR3nt: TGTGCCAGCAGTAGCGCGGGAGGTGTTAATGAGCAGTTCTTC
d_gene: .; v_gene: TRBV6-2/TRBV6-3; j_gene: TRBJ2-6; abundance: .; CDR3aa: CASSYLSTSGANVLTF; CDR3nt: TGTGCCAGCAGTTACCTGAGCACCTCTGGGGCCAACGTCCTGACTTTC
d_gene: TRBD1; v_gene: TRBV27; j_gene: TRBJ2-4; abundance: .; CDR3aa: CASSFSGQGFFIQYF; CDR3nt: TGTGCCAGCAGTTTCTCGGGACAGGGATTTTTCATTCAGTACTTC
d_gene: .; v_gene: TRBV3-1/TRBV3-2; j_gene: TRBJ1-4; abundance: .; CDR3aa: CASSQAVEKLFF; CDR3nt: TGTGCCAGCAGCCAAGCCGTTGAAAAACTGTTTTTT
d_gene: .; v_gene: TRBV4-1; j_gene: TRBJ1-1; abundance: few; CDR3aa: CASSHPDWITEAFF; CDR3nt: TGCGCCAGCAGCCACCCGGACTGGATCACTGAAGCTTTCTTT
d_gene: TRBD1; v_gene: TRBV27; j_gene: TRBJ1-1; abundance: .; CDR3aa: CASSFDRGVNTEAFF; CDR3nt: TGTGCCAGCAGTTTTGACAGGGGGGTGAACACTGAAGCTTTCTTT
d_gene: .; v_gene: TRBV2; j_gene: TRBJ2-7; abundance: .; CDR3aa: CASRPGAYEQYF; CDR3nt: TGTGCCAGCAGACCGGGGGCCTACGAGCAGTACTTC
d_gene: .; v_gene: TRBV4-1; j_gene: TRBJ2-7; abundance: .; CDR3aa: CASSQNRGFYEQYF; CDR3nt: TGCGCCAGCAGCCAAAATCGAGGTTTCTACGAGCAGTACTTC
d_gene: TRBD1; v_gene: TRBV7-9; j_gene: TRBJ2-3; abundance: .; CDR3aa: CASSQPTGGTDTQYF; CDR3nt: TGTGCCAGCAGCCAACCAACAGGGGGAACCGATACGCAGTATTTT
d_gene: .; v_gene: TRBV23-1; j_gene: TRBJ2-2; abundance: .; CDR3aa: CASSHPEKLANTGELFF; CDR3nt: TGCGCCAGCAGTCACCCCGAAAAACTAGCGAACACCGGGGAGCTGTTTTTT
d_gene: .; v_gene: TRBV4-2; j_gene: TRBJ1-3; abundance: .; CDR3aa: CASSQPSSGNTIYF; CDR3nt: TGTGCCAGCAGCCAACCGAGCTCTGGAAACACCATATATTTT
d_gene: TRBD2; v_gene: TRBV7-3; j_gene: TRBJ2-1; abundance: .; CDR3aa: CASSSHRVAGGIADEQFF; CDR3nt: TGTGCCAGCAGCTCCCACCGGGTAGCGGGGGGGATTGCGGATGAGCAGTTCTTC
d_gene: TRBD2; v_gene: TRBV5-5; j_gene: TRBJ2-1; abundance: few; CDR3aa: CASSHQVAGGYNEQFF; CDR3nt: TGTGCCAGCAGCCATCAGGTGGCGGGGGGGTACAATGAGCAGTTCTTC
d_gene: .; v_gene: TRBV18; j_gene: TRBJ1-2; abundance: .; CDR3aa: CASSQDVDPGSYTF; CDR3nt: TGTGCCAGCTCACAGGACGTGGACCCGGGGTCCTACACCTTC
d_gene: TRBD2; v_gene: TRBV19; j_gene: TRBJ2-7; abundance: once; CDR3aa: CASSLIAGGLSEQYF; CDR3nt: TGTGCCAGTAGTCTTATAGCGGGGGGGCTCTCCGAGCAGTACTTC
d_gene: .; v_gene: TRBV19; j_gene: TRBJ1-2; abundance: .; CDR3aa: CASTPWGSSNYGYTF; CDR3nt: TGTGCCAGTACCCCCTGGGGCAGTTCTAACTATGGCTACACCTTC
d_gene: TRBD2; v_gene: TRBV4-1; j_gene: TRBJ2-5; abundance: .; CDR3aa: CASSQEVGGETQYF; CDR3nt: TGCGCCAGCAGCCAAGAAGTCGGGGGGGAGACCCAGTACTTC